Following are 14 T cell receptor beta chains from one sample sequenced in a study of glioma-infiltrating T cells. The iRepertoire nested amplicon-rescue multiplex PCR amplified TCR alpha and beta CDR3s from RNA. TCRdb reanalysed the multiplex PCR reads using MiXCR and keeps one entry per CDR3 protein. The sample contains roughly 350,000 distinct CDR3 sequences, 41% of which appear only once. Sequencing used glioma tissue, nonneoplastic brain tissue, or PBMCs (not recorded which). Receptors were obtained from a human donor with low-grade glioma or glioblastoma, undergoing nonglioma brain surgery, or in good health (not recorded which).

As for this clonotype: One junction end disagrees with the germline gene, perhaps due to a read error. The chain has TRBV19 and TRBJ1-6; TRBD1 is a possible D gene (5 bases). Germline CDR1 LNHDA, CDR2 SQIVND (reference sequence). The length of the CDR3 is 13 residues. As DNA, the CDR3 is TGTGCCAGTAGTATGGGGCGAAGGTCACCCCTCGACTTT. Translated, it gives CASSMGRRSPLDF.

J is TRBJ2-5 and V is TRBV20-1; D might be TRBD1 or TRBD2, each matching 5 bases. The CDR3 has 14 residues. Per germline, CDR1 DFQATT and CDR2 SNEGSKA (reference sequence). V was clipped by 2 bases and J by 5 bases, with 15 bases between them. CDR3 sequence: CSARKRDPRETQYF. As DNA, the CDR3 is TGCAGTGCTAGAAAACGGGACCCGCGGGAGACCCAGTACTTC.

The chain links TRBV20-1 to TRBJ2-4; weak D call: TRBD1 (5 bases). Germline assignment: CDR1 DFQATT and CDR2 SNEGSKA (reference sequence). Trimming stripped 2 bases from V and 6 bases from J, with 14 bases between. This CDR3 has 14 residues. The CDR3 protein is CSARRRRAGNIQYF. CDR3 DNA: TGCAGTGCTAGACGCCGCAGGGCTGGAAACATTCAGTACTTC.

This clonotype was observed at least ten times. DNA of the CDR3: TGTGCCAGCAGTGAATACGTCGGGATTGGCGGGGAGCTGTTTTTT. Translation gives CASSEYVGIGGELFF. The chain carries TRBV25-1 and TRBJ2-2; TRBD2 might be the D (5 bases). V gave up 0 bases and J gave up 7 bases, with 12 bases separating them. Germline-derived CDR1 and CDR2 are MGHDK and SYGVNS. The CDR3 consists of 15 residues. The entire variable domain, with the rest obtained from reference TRBV25-1 and TRBJ2-2, is as follows: EADIYQTPRYLVIGTGKKITLECSQTMGHDKMYWYQQDPGMELHLIHYSYGVNSTEKGDLSSESTVSRIRTEHFPLTLESARPSHTSQYLCASSEYVGIGGELFFGEGSRLTVL.

The chain is built from TRBV6-1 and TRBJ2-2; D is unresolved. The CDR3 runs 16 residues. Per the germline V gene, CDR1 is MNHNS and CDR2 is SASEGT. V lost 0 bases to trimming and J lost 0 bases, with 8 bases between them. CDR3 amino acids: CASSEAAASNTGELFF. CDR3 bases: TGTGCCAGCAGTGAAGCGGCGGCATCGAACACCGGGGAGCTGTTTTTT.

This clonotype appeared many times. The V call is TRBV27, the J call TRBJ2-6; D gene unclear. V was pared by 3 bases and J by 3 bases, with 9 bases between. The CDR3 sequence is 15 residues long. Germline-derived CDR1 and CDR2 are MNHEY and SMNVEV (reference sequence). The CDR3 nucleotides read TGTGCCAGCAGTTTGTTGGGATTTGGGGCCAACGTCCTGACTTTC. This translates into CASSLLGFGANVLTF.

The table lists this clonotype with a count of one. A much larger clone differs by one base, so this may be a read error. The genes are TRBV20-1 and TRBJ2-1; perhaps D is TRBD1 or TRBD2 (6 bases each). This CDR3 has 14 residues. The germline CDR1 and CDR2 sequences are DFQATT and SNEGSKA (reference sequence). Here the CDR3 reads CSQPRNRGHNGQFF. For the CDR3, the DNA is TGCAGTCAGCCACGAAACCGGGGGCACAATGGGCAGTTCTTC.

In the case of this clonotype: At one boundary the junction diverges from the germline segment, which might be a read error. The chain joins TRBV24-1 to TRBJ2-5, with 7 bases aligning to TRBD2. The germline V gene has CDR1 KGHDR and CDR2 SFDVKD. The CDR3 runs 16 residues. The CDR3, as DNA: TGTGCCACCCGTGATGGGAGGGAGCGGGGACAAGAGACCCAGTACTTC. This gives the protein CATRDGRERGQETQYF.

This clonotype has just one count. A read error may be the cause here, since a much bigger clone is one base away. The chain joins TRBV6-1 to TRBJ1-1; no clear D gene. Germline assignment: CDR1 MNHNS and CDR2 SASEGT. The CDR3 is 12 residues long. V lost 6 bases and J 4 bases, leaving 9 bases between the germline ends. The CDR3 DNA reads as TGTGCCAGCAGAAGGAGGGCCACTGAAGCTTTCTTT. It codes for CASRRRATEAFF.

This clonotype was detected many times. The rearrangement joins TRBV6-1 to TRBJ1-5, with D tentatively TRBD1 (6 bases). In germline, CDR1 is MNHNS, CDR2 SASEGT. Trimming took off 4 bases at V and 5 bases at J, with 9 bases between the two ends. This CDR3 is built from 13 residues. CDR3 DNA sequence: TGTGCCAGCAGTGGCTACAGGGATCAGCCCCAGCATTTT. Encoded protein: CASSGYRDQPQHF.

This clonotype was seen only a few times. J is TRBJ2-4 and V is TRBV28; D remains unclear. The CDR3 extends over 14 amino acids. From germline, CDR1 is MDHEN and CDR2 SYDVKM. Trimming took 4 bases from V and 9 from J, leaving 16 bases between them. The DNA for the CDR3 is TGTGCCAGCAGTTCTAGAGGCGGCGGACCCATTCAGTACTTC. Translating it yields CASSSRGGGPIQYF.

Details on this clonotype: This may be a read error, as it is one base from a much larger clone. This sequence joins TRBV27 and TRBJ2-5; D unclear. The germline CDR1 and CDR2 sequences are MNHEY and SMNVEV (reference sequence). This CDR3 has 16 residues. CDR3 in amino acids: CATSLAPRAAKETQYF. The CDR3 DNA follows: TGTGCCACCAGTTTAGCCCCTCGGGCAGCCAAAGAGACCCAGTACTTC.

The J gene is TRBJ1-3, the V gene TRBV6-1; weak D call: TRBD1 (5 bases). V lost 5 bases to trimming and J lost 7 bases, with 12 bases between them. The CDR3 totals 13 residues. CDR1 and CDR2 (germline): MNHNS, SASEGT. The CDR3 sequence: CASSLSRVNTIYF. The CDR3 DNA is TGTGCCAGCAGTTTGTCCAGGGTGAACACCATATATTTT.

This clonotype was seen ten or more times. V is TRBV27 and J is TRBJ2-1, with D possibly being TRBD2 (5 bases). CDR3 length equals 16 residues. V was cut by 1 base and J by 2 bases, with 12 bases left in between. Germline CDR1 and CDR2: MNHEY and SMNVEV (reference sequence). The CDR3 DNA is TGTGCCAGCAGTTTATATCGCGGGCTAACCTACAATGAGCAGTTCTTC. This translates into CASSLYRGLTYNEQFF.